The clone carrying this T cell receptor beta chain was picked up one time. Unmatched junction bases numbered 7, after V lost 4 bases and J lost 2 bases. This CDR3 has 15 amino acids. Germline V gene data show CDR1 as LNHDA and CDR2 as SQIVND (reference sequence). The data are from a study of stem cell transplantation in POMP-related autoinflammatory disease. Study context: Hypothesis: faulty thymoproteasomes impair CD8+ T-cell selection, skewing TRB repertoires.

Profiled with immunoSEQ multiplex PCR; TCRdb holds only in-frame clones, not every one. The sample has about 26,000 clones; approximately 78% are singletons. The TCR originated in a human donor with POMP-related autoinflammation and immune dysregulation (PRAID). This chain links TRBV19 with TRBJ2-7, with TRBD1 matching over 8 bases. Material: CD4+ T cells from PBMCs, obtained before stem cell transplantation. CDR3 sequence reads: CASSNPGQVPYEQYF. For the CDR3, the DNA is TGTGCCAGTAGTAATCCGGGACAGGTGCCCTACGAGCAGTACTTC. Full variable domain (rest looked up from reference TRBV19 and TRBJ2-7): DGGITQSPKYLFRKEGQNVTLSCEQNLNHDAMYWYRQDPGQGLRLIYYSQIVNDFQKGDIAEGYSVSREKKESFPLTVTSAQKNPTAFYLCASSNPGQVPYEQYFGPGTRLTVT.